This is a list of T cell receptor beta chains from one sample in a study of T-cell memory formation after mild COVID-19. TCRdb reanalysed the 5' RACE reads using MiXCR and keeps one entry per CDR3 protein. The sample includes around 35,000 distinct CDR3 sequences, roughly 7.5% of them seen just once. The sequenced sample was PBMCs or a T cell subset sorted from them (not recorded which). The source is a man aged 18 to 35 who had mild COVID-19 (a few samples of this study predate the infection). Cell type and time point are not known. The CDR3 runs from the conserved cysteine through the conserved F or W. Each record gives: V gene, CDR3 protein.

>TRBV5-6
CASSPLAGALSGANVLTF
>TRBV7-2
CASSAGGGHTEAFF
>TRBV9
CASSVEGYEQYF
>TRBV7-2
CASSPTGGGAVGTQYF
>TRBV6-4
CASSPFGGANNEQFF
>TRBV12-3/TRBV12-4
CASSRTEGAGELFF
>TRBV7-3
CASTRESGANVLTF
>TRBV5-1
CASKAWTGPSTDTQYF
>TRBV29-1
CSVARMNTEAFF
>TRBV5-6
CASSLFGLTGNTIYF
>TRBV3-1
CASSRTGGNSPLHF
>TRBV20-1
CSASLGVTNYGYTF
>TRBV7-6
CASSLASRGQETQYF
>TRBV11-2
CASSLDYAGGNTDTQYF
>TRBV7-9
CASTAPSFGEKLFF
>TRBV6-6
CASSYSGGAWAEAFF
>TRBV12-5
CASGLTRAPVFETQYF
>TRBV6-2/TRBV6-3
CASSQDGNQPQHF
>TRBV7-8
CASSQYRVGNTEAFF
>TRBV6-4
CASSDRGTGELFF
>TRBV24-1
CATSRWRCNYGYTF
>TRBV5-1
CASSDPGANVLTF
>TRBV18
CASSPRETGTSEAFF
>TRBV5-1
CASSLEGSETQYF